The table lists the clone carrying this TCR beta chain with a count of one. Some clones are missing from TCRdb's copy, which holds only in-frame ones; the method was immunoSEQ multiplex PCR. The data contain roughly 57,000 clones, around 94% of them singletons. This entry is derived from a study of T cell changes during pregnancy in multiple sclerosis. V lost 5 bases to trimming and J lost 8 bases, with 13 bases between them. The CDR3 runs 13 residues. Looked up from germline, CDR1 is SNHLY and CDR2 is FYNNEI. The source was CD8+ T cells from peripheral blood mononuclear cells, collected after pregnancy. The chain is built from TRBV2 and TRBJ2-1; D unclear. The sequence was collected from a female donor with multiple sclerosis, enrolled in a pregnancy study. The CDR3 DNA sequence: TGTGCCAGCAGTCGGCTAGTAAGGCATGAGCAGTTCTTC. It encodes CASSRLVRHEQFF.